In this sample, the clone carrying this T cell receptor (beta chain) is medium-sized. Method: immunoSEQ multiplex PCR; TCRdb's copy keeps in-frame clones and lacks some. The table lists approximately 15,000 clones, about 34% of them singletons. Trimming took 6 bases from V and 5 from J, leaving 11 bases between them. The length of the CDR3 is 14 residues. Germline V gene sequence: CDR1 MNHNS, CDR2 SASEGT. This sample is drawn from a study of graft-versus-host responses after intestinal transplantation. Source: alloreactive CD4+ T cells from a mixed lymphocyte reaction culture, taken before intestinal transplant. Subset: CFSE-low proliferating T cells sorted from roughly six-day pre-transplant mixed lymphocyte reaction (GvH or HvG direction). The chain carries TRBV6-1 and TRBJ1-6, with D perhaps matching TRBD1 (5 bases). The receptor comes from a human patient who received an intestinal transplant. Here the CDR3 reads CASSPLRDNSPLHF. CDR3 sequence (DNA): TGTGCCAGCAGCCCACTCAGGGATAATTCACCCCTCCACTTT.